This T cell receptor beta chain was profiled in a study of CD8+ T cells in alopecia areata. Study background: Each of the treated patients was given oral tofacitinib, 5 to 10 mg twice daily, for moderate-to-severe alopecia areata. Regarding the study as a whole: Lesional tissue from the scalp (especially in alopecia totalis/universalis) showed higher clonality than normal scalp.

As for this clone: Its specificity is not known.

Sequencing used cDNA as its template, made by extracting RNA and reverse transcribing it. Libraries were prepared by immunoSEQ multiplex PCR; TCRdb keeps only in-frame clonotypes and omits some of them. The sample holds tens of thousands of clones, almost 97% seen once. Germline V gene lookup returns CDR1 SGHTA and CDR2 FQGNSA. V lost 4 bases, J lost 1 base, and 14 bases lay in between. There are 16 residues in the CDR3. PBMCs provided sorted CD4+ and CD8+ T cells. The V and J genes are TRBV7-2 and TRBJ2-1; D is perhaps TRBD1 or TRBD2 (6 bases each). The TCR was taken from a human donor with alopecia areata. This sample comprised CD8+ T cells sorted from blood, obtained at week 0. CDR3 protein: CASSSQRGASYNEQFF. Written as DNA, the CDR3 is TGTGCCAGCAGCTCCCAGAGGGGGGCGTCCTACAATGAGCAGTTCTTC. Based on the CDR3 plus reference TRBV7-2 and TRBJ2-1, the full variable domain is GAGVSQSPSNKVTEKGKDVELRCDPISGHTALYWYRQSLGQGLEFLIYFQGNSAPDKSGLPSDRFSAERTGGSVSTLTIQRTQQEDSAVYLCASSSQRGASYNEQFFGPGTRLTVL.